These 14 T cell receptor beta chains share one sample of origin, sequenced in a study of CXCR3-negative and CXCR3-positive naive CD8 T cells. 5' RACE with UMI labels generated the TRB cDNA libraries. TCRdb re-analyzed the 5' RACE reads; it lists each CDR3 protein once, without DNA. Seen in this sample are 150,000 or so distinct CDR3 sequences; the ten most common clones hold about 0.28%. Notes on the study in general: When CXCR3-positive naive cells were set against CXCR3-negative naive cells, the former had more hydrophobic TRB CDR3s.

These receptors' antigens are unknown. Sequencing was carried out using naive CXCR3+ CD8+ T cells from blood. As to subset: CD45RO-CCR7+CD27+CD95- naive CD8+ T cells expressing CXCR3 (TNR3+). The receptor set was obtained from a human donor in good health. Some clones in this sample may be carry-over from other donors' samples.

This chain joins TRBV29-1 and TRBJ2-1. The CDR3 totals 12 residues. Germline CDR1 is SQVTM and CDR2 is ANQGSEA. CDR3 sequence reads: CSSRSSYNEQFF.

The V call is TRBV21-1, the J call TRBJ2-3; no DNA is available, so the TRBD2 call from TCRdb remains unchecked. TRBV21-1 is recorded as a pseudogene. The CDR3 runs to 14 residues. The CDR3 reads CAILLAGLTDTQYF.

The genes are TRBV7-2 and TRBJ2-7. The CDR3 totals 11 residues. Germline V gene data show CDR1 as SGHTA and CDR2 as FQGNSA. CDR3 residues: CASRLFYEQYF.

CDR3 region: CASSLSDSSNQPQHF. V and J are TRBV7-8 and TRBJ1-5; TCRdb's D call of TRBD1 is untestable without DNA. CDR3 length: 15 residues. The V gene's germline CDR1 is SGHVS and CDR2 FQNEAQ.

The chain has TRBV12-3 or TRBV12-4 and TRBJ2-3; TCRdb gives TRBD2 as the D gene, but with no DNA this cannot be confirmed. This CDR3 is built from 17 residues. CDR3 sequence reads: CASSLRTAGDPLNTQYF.

The chain carries TRBV6-5 and TRBJ1-2. The germline V gene has CDR1 MNHEY and CDR2 SVGAGI. This CDR3 spans 14 amino acids. This CDR3 reads CASSYSTKGYGYTF.

The chain recombines TRBV29-1 with TRBJ2-7; without DNA, the TCRdb call of TRBD2 cannot be checked. The CDR3 consists of 13 residues. The V gene's germline CDR1 is SQVTM and CDR2 ANQGSEA. The CDR3 spells CSFEGGTSYEQYF.

This chain links TRBV5-5 with TRBJ1-1. CDR1 SGHKS and CDR2 YYEKEE come from the germline V gene (reference sequence). This CDR3 contains 14 residues. The CDR3 protein is CASSLAPENTEAFF.

This chain uses TRBV20-1 with TRBJ1-2; the D call of TRBD1 rests on TCRdb alone, since no DNA is present to check it. This CDR3 comprises 16 residues. Germline V CDR1 and CDR2: DFQATT, SNEGSKA (reference sequence). The CDR3 spells CSAPIGTGGFHYGYTF.

The chain uses TRBV9 and TRBJ2-2; TCRdb returns TRBD2, unconfirmable since there is no DNA. CDR1 is SGDLS, CDR2 YYNGEE, per germline. The CDR3 is made up of 16 amino acids. CDR3 region: CASGVVAGRGEGELFF. Combining the CDR3 with reference TRBV9 and TRBJ2-2 gives the whole variable domain DSGVTQTPKHLITATGQRVTLRCSPRSGDLSVYWYQQSLDQGLQFLIQYYNGEERAKGNILERFSAQQFPDLHSELNLSSLELGDSALYFCASGVVAGRGEGELFFGEGSRLTVL.

The chain is built from TRBV27 and TRBJ2-4; the TCRdb call, TRBD1, lacks DNA for checking. The CDR3 is 15 residues long. Per germline, CDR1 MNHEY and CDR2 SMNVEV (reference sequence). The CDR3 loop reads CASSFEGTGKNIQYF.

The chain uses TRBV13 and TRBJ2-1. The CDR3 is made up of 12 amino acids. Germline V CDR1 and CDR2: PRHDT, FYEKMQ (reference sequence). This CDR3 is CASSSGGIEQFF.

V is TRBV3-1 and J is TRBJ2-7; there is no DNA to check the TCRdb D call of TRBD1. The CDR3 has 17 amino acids. CDR1 and CDR2 from the germline V gene are LGHDT and YNNKEL (reference sequence). The CDR3 is CASSSDRGLLFSYEQYF.

The chain is built from TRBV20-1 and TRBJ2-7; checking the TCRdb D call of TRBD1 is not possible without DNA. The CDR3 extends over 13 amino acids. The germline V gene encodes CDR1 DFQATT and CDR2 SNEGSKA (reference sequence). Here the CDR3 reads CSATVPGPYEQYF.